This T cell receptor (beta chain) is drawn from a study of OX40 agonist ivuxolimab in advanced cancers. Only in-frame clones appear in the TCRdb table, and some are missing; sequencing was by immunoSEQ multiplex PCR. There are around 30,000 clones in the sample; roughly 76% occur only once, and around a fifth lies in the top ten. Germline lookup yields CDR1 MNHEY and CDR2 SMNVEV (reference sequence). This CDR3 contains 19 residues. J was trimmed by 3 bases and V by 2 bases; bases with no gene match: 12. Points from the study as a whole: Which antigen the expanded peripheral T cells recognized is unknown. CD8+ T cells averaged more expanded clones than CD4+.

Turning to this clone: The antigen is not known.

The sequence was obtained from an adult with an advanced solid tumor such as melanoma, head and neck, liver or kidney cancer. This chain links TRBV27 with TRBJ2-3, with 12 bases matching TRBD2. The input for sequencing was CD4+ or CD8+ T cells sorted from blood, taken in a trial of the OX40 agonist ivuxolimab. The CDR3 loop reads CASSLKPYRLAGETDTQYF. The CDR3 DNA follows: TGTGCCAGCAGTTTAAAACCCTACCGACTAGCGGGGGAAACAGATACGCAGTATTTT.